This T cell receptor (beta chain) comes out of a study of blood T cell repertoires in COVID-19. Study details: The United States, Italy and Spain supplied acute and convalescent COVID-19 samples. PBMCs, B-cell-depleted T cells, or T cells provided the cDNA or gDNA that made up the material.

In the authors' methods: Estimated nucleated cell counts came from reference gene primer amplification. Libraries were prepared by immunoSEQ multiplex PCR; TCRdb keeps only in-frame clonotypes and omits some of them. The DNA was the basis for D and trimming; V, J and clone size are from that table. The data contain 310,000 or so clones, about 90% of them singletons. V shed 4 bases and J shed 1 base, with 10 bases lying between them. Germline CDR1 and CDR2: SGHVS and FNYEAQ. The CDR3 sequence is 15 residues long. The source is a man between 18 and 29 years old who had recovered from COVID-19. Source material: peripheral blood. This chain connects TRBV7-6 to TRBJ2-2; possibly TRBD1 for D (6 bases). The CDR3 reads CASSSPGVNTGELFF. CDR3 in DNA: TGTGCCAGCAGCTCCCCAGGGGTGAACACCGGGGAGCTGTTTTTT.